Only a few counts were recorded for the clone carrying this T cell receptor beta chain. Its antigen is undetermined. This CDR3 is 12 amino acids long. Trimming pared 6 bases from V and 4 bases from J, leaving 9 bases between. Germline CDR1 reads MNHNS; CDR2 reads SASEGT. This record belongs to a study of cytomegalovirus exposure and HLA in healthy donors. Points from the study as a whole: Later analysis identified a missense DCLRE1C variant that was linked to TCR beta V- and J-gene trimming. Previously analyzed data showed that most TCR beta V segments were productive at a frequency of about 90% or about 30%.

The PCR made use of 60 Vbeta and 13 Jbeta primers. Sequencing used immunoSEQ multiplex PCR; TCRdb keeps in-frame clones, though not all of them. The profile shows 150,000 to 200,000 clones, 80% to 85% of them singletons. The study sampled nominally healthy donors, though unrecorded immune exposures were likely. J is TRBJ1-2 and V is TRBV6-1; D not certain. The TCR comes from a man between 50 and 59 years old in good health and CMV-seronegative. Sample: PBMCs. The CDR3 here is CASRWPLYGYTF. The CDR3 DNA reads TGTGCCAGCAGATGGCCTCTCTATGGCTACACCTTC.